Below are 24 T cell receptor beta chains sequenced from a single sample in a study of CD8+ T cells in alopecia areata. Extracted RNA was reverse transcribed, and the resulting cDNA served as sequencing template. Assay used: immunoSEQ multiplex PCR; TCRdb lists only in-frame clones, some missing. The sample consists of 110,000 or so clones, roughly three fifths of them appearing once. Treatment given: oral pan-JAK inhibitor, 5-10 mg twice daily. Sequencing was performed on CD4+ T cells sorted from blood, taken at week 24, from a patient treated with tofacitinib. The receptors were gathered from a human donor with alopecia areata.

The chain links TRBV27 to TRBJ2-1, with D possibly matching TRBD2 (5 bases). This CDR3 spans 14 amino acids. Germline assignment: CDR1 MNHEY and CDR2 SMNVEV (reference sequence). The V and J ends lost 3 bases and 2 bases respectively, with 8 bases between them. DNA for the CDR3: TGTGCCAGCAGTTTTCGGGGTACCTACAATGAGCAGTTCTTC. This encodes CASSFRGTYNEQFF.

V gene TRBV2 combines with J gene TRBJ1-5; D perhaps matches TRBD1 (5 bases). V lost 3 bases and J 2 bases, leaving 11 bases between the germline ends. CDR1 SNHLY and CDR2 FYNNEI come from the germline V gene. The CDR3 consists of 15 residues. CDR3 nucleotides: TGTGCCAGCAGTGAGTACGGGGCCGGCAATCAGCCCCAGCATTTT. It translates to CASSEYGAGNQPQHF.

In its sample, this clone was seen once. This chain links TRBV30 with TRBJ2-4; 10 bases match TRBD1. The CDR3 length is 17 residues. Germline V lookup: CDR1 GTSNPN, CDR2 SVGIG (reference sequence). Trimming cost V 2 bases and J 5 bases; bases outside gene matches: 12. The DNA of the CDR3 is TGTGCCTGGAGTCCCCTAAGAACCGGGACAGGGGAAAACATTCAGTACTTC. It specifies CAWSPLRTGTGENIQYF.

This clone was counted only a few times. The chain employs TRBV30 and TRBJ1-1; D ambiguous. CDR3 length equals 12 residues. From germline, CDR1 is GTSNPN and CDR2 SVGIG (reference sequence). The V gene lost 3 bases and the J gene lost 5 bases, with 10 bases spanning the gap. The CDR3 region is CAWRDPGTEAFF. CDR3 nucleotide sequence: TGTGCCTGGAGGGATCCTGGGACTGAAGCTTTCTTT.

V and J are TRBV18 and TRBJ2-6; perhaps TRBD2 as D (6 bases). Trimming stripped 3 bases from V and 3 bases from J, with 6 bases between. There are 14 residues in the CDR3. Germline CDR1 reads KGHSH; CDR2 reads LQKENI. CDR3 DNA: TGTGCCAGCTCACCGGGAGGTGGGGCCAACGTCCTGACTTTC. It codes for CASSPGGGANVLTF.

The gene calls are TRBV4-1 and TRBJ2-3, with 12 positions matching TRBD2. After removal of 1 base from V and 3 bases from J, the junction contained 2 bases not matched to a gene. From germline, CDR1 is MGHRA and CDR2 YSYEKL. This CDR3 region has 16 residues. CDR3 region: CASSQGLAGVTDTQYF. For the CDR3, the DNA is TGCGCCAGCAGCCAAGGACTAGCGGGGGTAACAGATACGCAGTATTTT.

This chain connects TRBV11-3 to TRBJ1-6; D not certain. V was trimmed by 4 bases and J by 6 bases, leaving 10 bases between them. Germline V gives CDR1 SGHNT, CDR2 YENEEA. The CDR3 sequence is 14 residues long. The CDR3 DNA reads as TGTGCCAGCAGCTCCGGGCAGCTTAATTCACCCCTCCACTTT. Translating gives CASSSGQLNSPLHF.

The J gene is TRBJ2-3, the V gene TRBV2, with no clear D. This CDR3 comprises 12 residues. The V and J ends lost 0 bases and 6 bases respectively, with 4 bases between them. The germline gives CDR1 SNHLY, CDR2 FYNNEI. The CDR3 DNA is TGTGCCAGCAGTGAAGCGCTTGATACGCAGTATTTT. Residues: CASSEALDTQYF.

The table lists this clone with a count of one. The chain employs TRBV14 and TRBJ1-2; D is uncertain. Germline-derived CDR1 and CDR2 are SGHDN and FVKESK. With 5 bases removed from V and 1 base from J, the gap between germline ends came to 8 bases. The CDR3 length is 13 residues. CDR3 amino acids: CASSSGRNYGYTF. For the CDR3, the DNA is TGTGCCAGCAGCTCAGGCCGTAACTATGGCTACACCTTC.

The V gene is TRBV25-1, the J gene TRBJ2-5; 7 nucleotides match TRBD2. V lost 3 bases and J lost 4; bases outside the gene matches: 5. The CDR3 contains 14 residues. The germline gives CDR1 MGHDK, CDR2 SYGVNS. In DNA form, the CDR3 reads TGTGCCAGCAGTGAGGGCGGGGGATCAGAGACCCAGTACTTC. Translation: CASSEGGGSETQYF.

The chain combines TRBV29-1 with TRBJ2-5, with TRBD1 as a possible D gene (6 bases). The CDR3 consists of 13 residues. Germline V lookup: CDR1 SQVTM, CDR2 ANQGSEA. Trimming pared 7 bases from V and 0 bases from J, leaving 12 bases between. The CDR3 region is CSAQQGYQETQYF. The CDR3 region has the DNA TGCAGCGCCCAGCAGGGGTACCAAGAGACCCAGTACTTC.

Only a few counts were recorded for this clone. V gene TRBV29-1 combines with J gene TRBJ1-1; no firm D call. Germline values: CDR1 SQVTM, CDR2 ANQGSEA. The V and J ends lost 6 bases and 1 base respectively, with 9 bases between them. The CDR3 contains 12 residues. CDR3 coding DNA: TGCAGCGTCTCTATAGCGAACACTGAAGCTTTCTTT. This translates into CSVSIANTEAFF.

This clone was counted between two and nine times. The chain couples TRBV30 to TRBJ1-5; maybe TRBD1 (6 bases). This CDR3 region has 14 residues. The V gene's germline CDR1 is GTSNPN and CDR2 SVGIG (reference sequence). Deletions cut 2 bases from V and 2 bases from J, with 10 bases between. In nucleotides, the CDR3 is TGTGCCTGGAGTCAGGGGAGCGGCAATCAGCCCCAGCATTTT. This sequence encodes CAWSQGSGNQPQHF. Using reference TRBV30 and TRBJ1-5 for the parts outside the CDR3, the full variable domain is SQTIHQWPATLVQPVGSPLSLECTVEGTSNPNLYWYRQAAGRGLQLLFYSVGIGQISSEVPQNLSASRPQDRQFILSSKKLLLSDSGFYLCAWSQGSGNQPQHFGDGTRLSIL.

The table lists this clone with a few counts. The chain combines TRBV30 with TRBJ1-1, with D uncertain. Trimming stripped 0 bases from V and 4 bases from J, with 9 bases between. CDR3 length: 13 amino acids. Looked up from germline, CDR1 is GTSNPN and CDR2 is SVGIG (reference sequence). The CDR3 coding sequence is TGTGCCTGGAGTGTACCCGGGATCACTGAAGCTTTCTTT. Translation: CAWSVPGITEAFF.

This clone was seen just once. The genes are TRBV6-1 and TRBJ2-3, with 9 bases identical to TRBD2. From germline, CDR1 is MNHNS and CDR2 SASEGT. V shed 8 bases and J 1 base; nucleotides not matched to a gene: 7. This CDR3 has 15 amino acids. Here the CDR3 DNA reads TGTGCCAGCCGGTTAGCGGGGGCTGGCACAGATACGCAGTATTTT. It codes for CASRLAGAGTDTQYF.

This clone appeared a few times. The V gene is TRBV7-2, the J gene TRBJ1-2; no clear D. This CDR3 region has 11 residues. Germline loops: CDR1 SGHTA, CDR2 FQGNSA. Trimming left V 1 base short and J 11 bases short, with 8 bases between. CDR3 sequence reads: CASSLEVRYTF. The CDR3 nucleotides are TGTGCCAGCAGCTTAGAGGTCAGATACACCTTC.

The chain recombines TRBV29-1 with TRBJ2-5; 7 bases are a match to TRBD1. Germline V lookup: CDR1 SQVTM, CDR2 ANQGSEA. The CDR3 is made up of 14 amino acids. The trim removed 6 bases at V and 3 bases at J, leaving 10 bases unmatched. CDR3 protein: CSVGGRLVKETQYF. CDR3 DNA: TGCAGCGTAGGGGGCCGGCTAGTGAAAGAGACCCAGTACTTC.

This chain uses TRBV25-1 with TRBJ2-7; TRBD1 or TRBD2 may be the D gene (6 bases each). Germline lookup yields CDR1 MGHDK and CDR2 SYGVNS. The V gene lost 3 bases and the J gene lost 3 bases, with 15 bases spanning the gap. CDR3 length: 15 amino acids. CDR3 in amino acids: CASSDFKRGDYEQYF. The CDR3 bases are TGTGCCAGCAGTGACTTTAAGAGGGGGGACTACGAGCAGTACTTC.

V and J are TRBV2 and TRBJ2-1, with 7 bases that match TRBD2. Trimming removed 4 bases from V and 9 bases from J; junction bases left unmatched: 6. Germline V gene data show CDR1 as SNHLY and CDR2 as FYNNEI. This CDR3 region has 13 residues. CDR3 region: CASSVGRDGEQFF. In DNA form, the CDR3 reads TGTGCCAGCAGTGTGGGGAGGGACGGTGAGCAGTTCTTC.

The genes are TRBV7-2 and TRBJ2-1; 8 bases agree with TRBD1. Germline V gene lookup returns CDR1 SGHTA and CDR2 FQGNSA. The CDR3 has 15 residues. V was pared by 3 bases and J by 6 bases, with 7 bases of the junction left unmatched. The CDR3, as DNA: TGTGCCAGCAGCTTCCGGACAGGGTCGGTCAATGAGCAGTTCTTC. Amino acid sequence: CASSFRTGSVNEQFF.

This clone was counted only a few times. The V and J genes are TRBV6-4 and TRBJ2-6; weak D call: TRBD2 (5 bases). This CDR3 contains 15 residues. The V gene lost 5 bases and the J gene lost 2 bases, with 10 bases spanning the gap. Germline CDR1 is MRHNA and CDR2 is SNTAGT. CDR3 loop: CASSLTGTGANVLTF. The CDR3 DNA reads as TGTGCCAGCAGTCTTACGGGGACTGGGGCCAACGTCCTGACTTTC.

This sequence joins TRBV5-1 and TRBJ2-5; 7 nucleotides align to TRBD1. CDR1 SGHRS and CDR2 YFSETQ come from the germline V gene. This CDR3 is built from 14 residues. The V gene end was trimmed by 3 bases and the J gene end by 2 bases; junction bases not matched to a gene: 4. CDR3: CASSSRQGQETQYF. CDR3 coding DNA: TGCGCCAGCAGCTCCCGACAGGGACAAGAGACCCAGTACTTC.

CDR3 amino acids: CASNDYNSYEQYF. For the CDR3, the DNA is TGTGCCAGCAACGACTACAACTCCTACGAGCAGTACTTC. The chain combines TRBV7-2 with TRBJ2-7, with D possibly TRBD2 on 5 matching bases. CDR1 and CDR2 from the germline V gene are SGHTA and FQGNSA. V gave up 7 bases and J gave up 0 bases, with 10 bases separating them. The CDR3 is 13 residues long.

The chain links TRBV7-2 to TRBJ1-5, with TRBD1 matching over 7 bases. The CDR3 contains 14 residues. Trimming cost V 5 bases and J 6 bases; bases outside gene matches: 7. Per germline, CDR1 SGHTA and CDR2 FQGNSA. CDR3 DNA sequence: TGTGCCAGCAGCAGGGACAGTTCCACTCAGCCCCAGCATTTT. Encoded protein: CASSRDSSTQPQHF.